The present entry profiles one T cell receptor (beta chain) with its context. The entry originates in a study of shared clonotypes between healthy human individuals. The study ran the assay at deep level. Sorted-subset replicate PCR reactions contained roughly 200 ng DNA, corresponding to about 30,000 T cell genomes. The table came from immunoSEQ multiplex PCR; TCRdb's copy has only in-frame clones and leaves some out. The sample gives hundreds of thousands of clones, roughly 78% of which show up once; around 2% is in the top ten. The ends lost 2 bases at V and 7 bases at J; junction bases unmatched: 12. Germline V gives CDR1 LNHDA, CDR2 SQIVND (reference sequence). The CDR3 has 17 amino acids.

V is TRBV19 and J is TRBJ2-1; 9 positions agree with TRBD2. The sample taken for sequencing was memory CD4+ T cells sorted from blood. Subset of the sample: CD45RA-negative fraction. This TCR was recovered from a woman younger than 45 in good health. Here the CDR3 reads CASSIFGSGSSGNEQFF. CDR3 in DNA: TGTGCCAGTAGTATATTTGGTAGCGGGAGCTCCGGGAATGAGCAGTTCTTC.